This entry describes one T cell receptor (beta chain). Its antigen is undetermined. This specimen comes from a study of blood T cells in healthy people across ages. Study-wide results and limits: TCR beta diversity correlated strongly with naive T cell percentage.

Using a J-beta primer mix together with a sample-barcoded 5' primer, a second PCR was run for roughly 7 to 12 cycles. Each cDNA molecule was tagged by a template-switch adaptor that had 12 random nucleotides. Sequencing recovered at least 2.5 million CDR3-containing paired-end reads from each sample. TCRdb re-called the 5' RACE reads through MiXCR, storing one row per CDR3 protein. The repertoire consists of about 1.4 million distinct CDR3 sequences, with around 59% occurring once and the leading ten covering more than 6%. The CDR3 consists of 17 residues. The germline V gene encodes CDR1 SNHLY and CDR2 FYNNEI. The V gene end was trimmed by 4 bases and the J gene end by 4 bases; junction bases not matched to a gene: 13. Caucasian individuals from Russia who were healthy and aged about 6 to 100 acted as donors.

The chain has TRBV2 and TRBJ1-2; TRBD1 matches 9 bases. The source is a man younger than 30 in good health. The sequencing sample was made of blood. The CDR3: CASSGGGNRGQIYGYTF. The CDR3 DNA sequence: TGTGCCAGCAGTGGGGGGGGAAACAGGGGGCAGATCTATGGCTACACCTTC.